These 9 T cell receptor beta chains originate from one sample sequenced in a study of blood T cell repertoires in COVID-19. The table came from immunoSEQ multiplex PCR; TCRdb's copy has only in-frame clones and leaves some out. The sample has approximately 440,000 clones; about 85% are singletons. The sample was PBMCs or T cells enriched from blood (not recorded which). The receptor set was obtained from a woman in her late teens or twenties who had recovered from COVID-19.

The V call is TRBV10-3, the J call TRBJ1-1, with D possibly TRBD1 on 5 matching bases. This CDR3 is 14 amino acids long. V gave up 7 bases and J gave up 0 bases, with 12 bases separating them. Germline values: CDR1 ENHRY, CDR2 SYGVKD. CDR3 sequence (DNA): TGTGCCATCACCCCGGGGGAGATGAACACTGAAGCTTTCTTT. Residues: CAITPGEMNTEAFF.

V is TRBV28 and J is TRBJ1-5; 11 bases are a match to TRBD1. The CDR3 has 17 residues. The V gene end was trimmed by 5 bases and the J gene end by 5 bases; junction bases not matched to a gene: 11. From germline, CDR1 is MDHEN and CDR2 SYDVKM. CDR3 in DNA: TGTGCCAGCAGTCCCGGGGACAGGGGGAGCCCCTATCAGCCCCAGCATTTT. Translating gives CASSPGDRGSPYQPQHF.

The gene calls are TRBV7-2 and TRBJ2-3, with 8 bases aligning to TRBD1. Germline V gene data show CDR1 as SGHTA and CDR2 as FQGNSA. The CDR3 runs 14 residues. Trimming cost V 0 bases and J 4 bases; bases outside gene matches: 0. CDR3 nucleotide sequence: TGTGCCAGCAGCTTAGCGGACAGGGCAGATACGCAGTATTTT. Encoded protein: CASSLADRADTQYF.

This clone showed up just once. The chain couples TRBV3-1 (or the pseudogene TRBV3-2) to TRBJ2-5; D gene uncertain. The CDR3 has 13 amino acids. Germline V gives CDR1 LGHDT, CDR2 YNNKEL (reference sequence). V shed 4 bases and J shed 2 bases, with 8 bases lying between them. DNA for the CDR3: TGTGCCAGCAGCCCGCGTGGTCAAGAGACCCAGTACTTC. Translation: CASSPRGQETQYF.

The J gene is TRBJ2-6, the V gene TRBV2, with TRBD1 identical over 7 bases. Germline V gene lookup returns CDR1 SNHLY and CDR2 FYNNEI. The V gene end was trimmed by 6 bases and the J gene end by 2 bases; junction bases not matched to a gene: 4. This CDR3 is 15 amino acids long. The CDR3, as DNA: TGTGCCAGCAGATTAGACAGGGCTGGGGCCAACGTCCTGACTTTC. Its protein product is CASRLDRAGANVLTF.

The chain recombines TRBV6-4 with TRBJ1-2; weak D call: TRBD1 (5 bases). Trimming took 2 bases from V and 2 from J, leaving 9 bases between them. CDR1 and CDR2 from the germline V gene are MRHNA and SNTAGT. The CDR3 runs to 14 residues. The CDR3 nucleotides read TGTGCCAGCAGTGACCCGGGACTGAACTATGGCTACACCTTC. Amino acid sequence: CASSDPGLNYGYTF.

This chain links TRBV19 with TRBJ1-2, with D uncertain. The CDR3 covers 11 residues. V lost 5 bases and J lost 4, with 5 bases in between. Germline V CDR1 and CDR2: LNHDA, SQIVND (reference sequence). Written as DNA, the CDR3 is TGTGCCAGTAGTCGACTCTATGGCTACACCTTC. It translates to CASSRLYGYTF.

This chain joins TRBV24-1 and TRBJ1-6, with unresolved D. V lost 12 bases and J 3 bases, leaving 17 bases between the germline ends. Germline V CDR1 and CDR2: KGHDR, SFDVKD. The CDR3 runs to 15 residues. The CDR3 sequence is CASFLSAHYNSPLHF. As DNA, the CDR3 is TGTGCCTCGTTCCTCAGTGCCCACTATAATTCACCCCTCCACTTT.

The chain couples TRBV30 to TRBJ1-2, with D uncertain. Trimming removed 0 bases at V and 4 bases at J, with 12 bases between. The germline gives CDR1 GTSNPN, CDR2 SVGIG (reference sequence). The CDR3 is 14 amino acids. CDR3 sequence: CAWSVRRRFYGYTF. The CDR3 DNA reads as TGTGCCTGGAGTGTACGGCGCAGGTTCTATGGCTACACCTTC.